This TCR beta chain stems from a study of memory CD4+ T cells and cytomegalovirus serostatus. Study overall: This sample comes from healthy Belgian adults, 8 to 10 CMV seropositive, 24 seronegative. Regarding the study as a whole: Each of approximately 63 CMV-associated TCRbeta sequences occurred in one to five individuals.

The assay was immunoSEQ multiplex PCR, and TCRdb's table has in-frame clones only and misses some. The sample carries about 64,000 clones, 75% to 80% recorded once. Single viable CD3+CD4+CD8-CD45RO+ cells were sorted as the memory CD4+ T cells. With regard to this clone: Its antigen is undetermined.

The material sequenced was memory CD4+ T cells from blood. This TCR was recovered from an adult in good health and CMV-seronegative.

CDR3 in DNA: TGTGCCAGCAGTCAGGACAGGAACACTGAAGCTTTCTTT. Amino acid sequence: CASSQDRNTEAFF. The chain carries TRBV6-1 and TRBJ1-1; TRBD1 is a possible D gene (6 bases). CDR1 and CDR2 (germline): MNHNS, SASEGT. CDR3 size: 13 residues. Trimming cost V 5 bases and J 1 base, with 8 bases left between them.